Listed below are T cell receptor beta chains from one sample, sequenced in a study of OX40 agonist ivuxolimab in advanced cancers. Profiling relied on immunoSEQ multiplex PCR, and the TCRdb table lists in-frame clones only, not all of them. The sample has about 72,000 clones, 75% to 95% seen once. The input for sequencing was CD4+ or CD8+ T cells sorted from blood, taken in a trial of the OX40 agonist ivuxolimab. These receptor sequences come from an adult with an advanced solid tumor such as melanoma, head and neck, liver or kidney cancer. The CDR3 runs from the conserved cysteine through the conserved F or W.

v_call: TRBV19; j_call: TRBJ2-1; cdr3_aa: CASSIGSNEQFF
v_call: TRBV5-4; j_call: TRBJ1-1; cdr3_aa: CASSPHGQGLRTEAFF
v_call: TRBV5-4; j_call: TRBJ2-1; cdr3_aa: CASSLDGVFSYNEQFF
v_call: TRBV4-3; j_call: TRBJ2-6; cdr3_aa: CASSPDRAGANVLTF
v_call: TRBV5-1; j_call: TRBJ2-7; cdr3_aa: CASSSRGGYYEQYF
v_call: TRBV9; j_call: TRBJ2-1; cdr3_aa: CASSVGLGDGEQFF
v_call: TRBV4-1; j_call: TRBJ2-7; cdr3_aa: CASSHGVTELSYEQYF
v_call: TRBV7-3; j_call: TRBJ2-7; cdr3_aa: CASSLGVSYEQYF
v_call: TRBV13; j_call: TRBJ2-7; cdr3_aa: CASSSLGNEQYF
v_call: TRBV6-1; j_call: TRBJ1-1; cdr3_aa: CAAIMEQLNTEAFF
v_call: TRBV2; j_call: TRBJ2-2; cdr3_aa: CGGWGLTGELFF
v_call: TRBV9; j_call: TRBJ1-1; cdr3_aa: CASSVEGGGTEAFF
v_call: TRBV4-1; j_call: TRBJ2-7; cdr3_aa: CASSQVTRYEQYF
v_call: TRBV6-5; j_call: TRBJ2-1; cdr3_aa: CASSNGAGGYNEQFF
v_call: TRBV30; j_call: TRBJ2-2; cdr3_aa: CAWGGGDNTGELFF
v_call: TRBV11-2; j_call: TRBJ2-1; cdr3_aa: CASSLVGTSGGRNEQFF
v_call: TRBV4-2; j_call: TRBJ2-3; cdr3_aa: CASSPGTGKHTQYF
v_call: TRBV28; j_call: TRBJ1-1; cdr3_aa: CASSFNTEAFF
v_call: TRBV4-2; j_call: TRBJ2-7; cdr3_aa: CASSQEGGPSYEQYF
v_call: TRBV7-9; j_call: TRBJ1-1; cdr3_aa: CASSRKTDMNTEAFF
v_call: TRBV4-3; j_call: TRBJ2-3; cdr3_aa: CASSQDLGQPTDTQYF
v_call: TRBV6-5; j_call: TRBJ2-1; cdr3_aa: CASSYEGGARSEQFF
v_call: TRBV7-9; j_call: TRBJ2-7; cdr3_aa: CASSLPLRDYRDEQYF
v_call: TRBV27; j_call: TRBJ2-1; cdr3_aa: CASSHSPELEQFF
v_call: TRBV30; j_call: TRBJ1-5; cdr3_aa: CAWGTGINQPQHF
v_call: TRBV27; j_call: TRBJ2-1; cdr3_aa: CASSWGAGGYNEQFF
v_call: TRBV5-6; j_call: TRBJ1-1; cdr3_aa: CASSLARVNTEAFF
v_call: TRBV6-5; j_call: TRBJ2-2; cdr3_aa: CASLGNTGELFF
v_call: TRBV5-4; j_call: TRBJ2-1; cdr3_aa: CASSLYRDFPYNEQFF
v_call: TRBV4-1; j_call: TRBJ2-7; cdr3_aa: CASSQVLGGEEQYF
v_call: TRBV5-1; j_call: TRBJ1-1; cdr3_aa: CASSLTGNTEAFF
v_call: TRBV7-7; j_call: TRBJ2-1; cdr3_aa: CASSLGEGNEQFF
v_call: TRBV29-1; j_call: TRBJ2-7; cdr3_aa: CSVEGQEPYEQYF
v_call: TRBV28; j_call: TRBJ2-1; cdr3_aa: CASSHNEQFF
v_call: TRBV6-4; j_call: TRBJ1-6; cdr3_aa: CASSEEGLWNSPLHF
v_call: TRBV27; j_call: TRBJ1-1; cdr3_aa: CASSDGLKNTEAFF
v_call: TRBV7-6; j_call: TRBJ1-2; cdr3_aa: CASSLRGQGYGYTF
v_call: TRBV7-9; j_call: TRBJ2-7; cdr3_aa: CASSSLRAGYEQYF
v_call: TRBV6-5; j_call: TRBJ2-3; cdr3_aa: CASSYGDTQYF
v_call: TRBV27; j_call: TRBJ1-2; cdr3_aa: CASSAQGSIYGYTF
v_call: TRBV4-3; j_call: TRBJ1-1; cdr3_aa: CASSQGTGERNTEAFF
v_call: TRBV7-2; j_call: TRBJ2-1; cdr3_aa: CASSLWGQVSPTPYNEQFF
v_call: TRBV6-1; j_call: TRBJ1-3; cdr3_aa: CASSEPVNSGNTIYF
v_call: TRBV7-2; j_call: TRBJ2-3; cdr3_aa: CASSLWAGGYTDTQYF
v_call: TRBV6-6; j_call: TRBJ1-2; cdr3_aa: CASSSTEGALNYGYTF
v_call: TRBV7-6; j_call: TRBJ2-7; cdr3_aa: CASSSVTGGEYEQYF
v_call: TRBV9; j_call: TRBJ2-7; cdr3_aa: CASSVSGGTSYEQYF
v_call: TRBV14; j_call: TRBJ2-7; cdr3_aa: CASSPGQGSFYEQYF
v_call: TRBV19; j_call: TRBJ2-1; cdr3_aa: CASRIDPYNEQFF
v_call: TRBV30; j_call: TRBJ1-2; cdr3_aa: CAWTPGAGRDGYTF
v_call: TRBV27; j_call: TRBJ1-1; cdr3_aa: CASSFNRGVTEAFF